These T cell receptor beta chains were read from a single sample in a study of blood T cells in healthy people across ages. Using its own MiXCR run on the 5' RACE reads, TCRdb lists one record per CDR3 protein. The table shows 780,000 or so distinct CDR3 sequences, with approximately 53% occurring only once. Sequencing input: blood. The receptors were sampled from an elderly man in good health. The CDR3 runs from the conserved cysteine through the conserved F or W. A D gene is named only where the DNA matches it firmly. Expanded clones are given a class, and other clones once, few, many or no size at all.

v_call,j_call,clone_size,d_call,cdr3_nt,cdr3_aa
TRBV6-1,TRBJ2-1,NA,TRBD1,TGTGCCAGCAGAGTAGACAGGGCGAACTCCTACAATGAGCAGTTCTTC,CASRVDRANSYNEQFF
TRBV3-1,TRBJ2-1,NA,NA,TGTGCCAGCAGCCAAGATCAGGTGGGTGAGCAGTTCTTC,CASSQDQVGEQFF
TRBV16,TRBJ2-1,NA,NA,TGTGCCAGCAGCCGCCCGGGGCAGGGTGTCAATGAGCAGTTCTTC,CASSRPGQGVNEQFF
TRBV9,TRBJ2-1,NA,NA,TGTGCCAGCAGCGTAGCTCTTTCGGACAGAAACTACAATGAGCAGTTCTTC,CASSVALSDRNYNEQFF
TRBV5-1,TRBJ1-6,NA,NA,TGCGCCAGCAGCTTGGATACAGCCTATAATTCACCCCTCCACTTT,CASSLDTAYNSPLHF
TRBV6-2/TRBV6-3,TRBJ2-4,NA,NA,TGTGCCAGCCTTCAGGGTTCGCCCCGTCGAGGAAACATTCAGTACTTC,CASLQGSPRRGNIQYF
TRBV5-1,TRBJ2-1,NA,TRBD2,TGCGCCAGCAACCTACTAGCGGGAGGGCCCGGGCAGTTCTTC,CASNLLAGGPGQFF
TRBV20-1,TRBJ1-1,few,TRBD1,TGCAGTGTCTCGGACAGGGCAAGGAGAACTGAAGCTTTCTTT,CSVSDRARRTEAFF
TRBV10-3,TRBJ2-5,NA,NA,TGTGCCATCAGTGCTGGAGGGCGAGAGACCCAGTACTTC,CAISAGGRETQYF
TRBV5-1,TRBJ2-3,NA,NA,TGCGCCAGCAGCTCAAACTCGGCAGATACGCAGTATTTT,CASSSNSADTQYF
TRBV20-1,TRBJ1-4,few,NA,TGCAGTGCTAGACCCCGACCGGGACGGCGAAATGAAAAACTGTTTTTT,CSARPRPGRRNEKLFF
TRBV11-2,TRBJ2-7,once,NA,TGTGCCAGCAGCTTTGGATACGAGCGGTACTTC,CASSFGYERYF
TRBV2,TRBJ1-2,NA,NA,TGTGCCACGAAACGGGTCTCTAACTATGGCTACACCTTC,CATKRVSNYGYTF
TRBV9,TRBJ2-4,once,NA,TGTGCCAGCAGCCAGGACAGAAACAAAAACATTCAGTACTTC,CASSQDRNKNIQYF
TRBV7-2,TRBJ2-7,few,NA,TGTGCCAGCAGCATGACGGACTACTCCTACGAGCAGTACTTC,CASSMTDYSYEQYF
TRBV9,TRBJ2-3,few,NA,TGTGCCAGCAGCGTAGGCGTGGACGGCACAGATACGCAGTATTTT,CASSVGVDGTDTQYF
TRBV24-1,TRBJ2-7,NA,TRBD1,TGTGCCACCGCGGAGGGTTTGCAGGGGGCCAACGAGCAGTACTTC,CATAEGLQGANEQYF
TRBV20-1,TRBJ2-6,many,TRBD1,TGCAGTGCTCTGACAGGGGGCGGTTCTGGGGCCAACGTCCTGACTTTC,CSALTGGGSGANVLTF
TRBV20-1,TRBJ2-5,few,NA,TGCAGTGCTAGGTCAGGGTCGTCCATTGAGACCCAGTACTTC,CSARSGSSIETQYF
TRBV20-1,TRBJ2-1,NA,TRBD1,TGCAGTGCTAGGGGGCAGGGGGTGAATGAGCAGTTCTTC,CSARGQGVNEQFF
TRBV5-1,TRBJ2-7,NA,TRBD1,TGCGCCAGCAGCTTAGGGACAGGGGGCAAAACCTACGAGCAGTACTTC,CASSLGTGGKTYEQYF
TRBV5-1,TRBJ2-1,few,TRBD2,TGCGCCAGCAGCACGGGGACTAGCGGGGTCTACAATGAGCAGTTCTTC,CASSTGTSGVYNEQFF
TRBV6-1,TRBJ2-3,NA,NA,TGTGCCAGCAAGGGATCTTACACAGATACGCAGTATTTT,CASKGSYTDTQYF
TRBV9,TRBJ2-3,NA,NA,TGTGCCAGCAGCGTAGAGGGACAACCCACAGATACGCAGTATTTT,CASSVEGQPTDTQYF
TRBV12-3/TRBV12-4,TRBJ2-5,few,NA,TGTGCCAGCAGCCCCGTGGGAGAGACCCAGTACTTC,CASSPVGETQYF
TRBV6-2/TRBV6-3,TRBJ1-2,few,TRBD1,TGTGCCAGCCGTACCCGACAGGGGAGGGATGGCTACACCTTC,CASRTRQGRDGYTF
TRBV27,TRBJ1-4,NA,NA,TGTGCCAGCAGGGGCGGTTGGCTGGCTAATGAAAAACTGTTTTTT,CASRGGWLANEKLFF
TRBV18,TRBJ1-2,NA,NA,TGTGCCAGCTCACCAGGACTGAATGGCTACACCTTC,CASSPGLNGYTF
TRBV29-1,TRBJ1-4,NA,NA,TGCAGCGTTGAAATGGGGAGTAATGAAAAACTGTTTTTT,CSVEMGSNEKLFF
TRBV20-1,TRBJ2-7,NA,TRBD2,TGCAGTGCTAGAGATCTGGGGACTACCTACGAGCAGTACTTC,CSARDLGTTYEQYF
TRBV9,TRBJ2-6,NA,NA,TGTGCCAGCAGCCCCAGGGGCTCCTACTCTGGGACCAACGTCCTGACTTTC,CASSPRGSYSGTNVLTF
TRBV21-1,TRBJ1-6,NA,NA,TGTGCCAGCAGCAAAGGGAAGGGGGCAGGGGATAATTCACCCCTCCACTTT,CASSKGKGAGDNSPLHF
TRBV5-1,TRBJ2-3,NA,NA,TGCGCCAGCAGCTTGCTCATAGGGGCAGATACGCAGTATTTT,CASSLLIGADTQYF
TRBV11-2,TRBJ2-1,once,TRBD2,TGTGCCAGCAGCTTGGGGCTCGGGACTAGCGGGACCGTAGAGCAGTTCTTC,CASSLGLGTSGTVEQFF
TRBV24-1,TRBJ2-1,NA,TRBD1,TGTGCCACCAGTGACTCGACAGGGGGCCGGTACAATGAGCAGTTCTTC,CATSDSTGGRYNEQFF